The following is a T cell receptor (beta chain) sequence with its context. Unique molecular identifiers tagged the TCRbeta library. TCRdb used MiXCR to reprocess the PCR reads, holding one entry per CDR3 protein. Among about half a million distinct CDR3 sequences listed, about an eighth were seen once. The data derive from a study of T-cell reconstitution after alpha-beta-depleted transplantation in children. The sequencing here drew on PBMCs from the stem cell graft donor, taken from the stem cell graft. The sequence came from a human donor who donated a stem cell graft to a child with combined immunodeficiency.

The CDR3 region has the DNA TGTGCCAGCAGTTTTAGCCAGGGGGAGCTGTTTTTT. Protein: CASSFSQGELFF. The V and J genes are TRBV12-3 or TRBV12-4 and TRBJ2-2; D is undetermined. The CDR3 sequence is 12 residues long. The V end lost 3 bases, the J end lost 8 bases, and 7 bases lay between the germline ends.